Sample share makes the clone carrying this T cell receptor (beta chain) medium-sized. Its antigen is not identified. Germline CDR1 and CDR2: MNHEY and SMNVEV (reference sequence). The CDR3 sequence is 16 residues long. V trimming: 6 bases; J trimming: 4 bases; junction bases outside the gene matches: 13. The Oncomine TCR Beta short-read assay was applied to DNA of cultured CD4+ T cells. Using the QIAamp micro DNA kit, genomic DNA was extracted from the CD4+ T cells that had been cultured. TCRdb independently ran MiXCR on the PCR reads; one entry per CDR3 protein. There are 10,000 to 12,000 distinct CDR3 sequences in the sample; around a third occur only once, and approximately 8.8% lies in the top ten. The data were obtained in a study of vaccination and CD4 T cells after COVID-19. In the study overall: Each participant was administered two doses of a vaccine, which was either BNT162b2 or mRNA-1273. The control cultures got either a CEFX pool, an HIV-1 Nef pool, or no peptide at all.

Treatment specified: approximately 10-day PBMC culture with coronavirus spike peptide pools or control peptides (ViraFEST assay). For ViraFEST, peptide pools expanded antigen-specific T cells, after which the TCRs were sequenced. The sample consisted of CD4+ T cells from blood, cultured in vitro. The V call is TRBV27, the J call TRBJ1-2; 8 bases are a match to TRBD1. This receptor was identified in a human donor who had recovered from COVID-19. The CDR3: CASSSYGTGGFYGYTF. For the CDR3, the DNA is TGTGCCAGCAGCAGCTATGGGACAGGCGGATTCTATGGCTACACCTTC.